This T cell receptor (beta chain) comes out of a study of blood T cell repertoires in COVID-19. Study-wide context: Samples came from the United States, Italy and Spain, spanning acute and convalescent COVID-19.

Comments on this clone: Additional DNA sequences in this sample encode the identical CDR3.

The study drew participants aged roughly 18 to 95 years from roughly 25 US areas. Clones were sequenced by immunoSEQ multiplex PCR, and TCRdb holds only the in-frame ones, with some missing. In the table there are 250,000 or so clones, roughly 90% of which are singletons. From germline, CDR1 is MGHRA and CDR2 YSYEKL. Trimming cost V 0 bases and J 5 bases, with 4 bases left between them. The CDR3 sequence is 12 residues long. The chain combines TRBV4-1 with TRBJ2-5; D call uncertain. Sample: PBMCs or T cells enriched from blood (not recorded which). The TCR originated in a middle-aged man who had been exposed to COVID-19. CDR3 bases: TGCGCCAGCAGCCAAGATCGGGAGACCCAGTACTTC. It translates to CASSQDRETQYF.